The present entry profiles one T cell receptor (beta chain) with its context. What this receptor recognizes is not known. The sample holds no much larger clone one base away, and base qualities are not on file. Libraries came from the immunoSEQ multiplex PCR assay. Rearranged TCR beta chain sequences were amplified with the hsTCRB Kit following the manufacturer's protocol. TCRB libraries were sequenced on an Illumina MiSeq. In the paper's pipeline: The kit vendor's proprietary platform handled demultiplexing, trimming and gene mapping. Here the immuneACCESS table is served through TCRdb, limited to in-frame sequences with V and J called. Missing clones are a known gap in these copies; in checked studies unresolved V genes cover under half, and the rest lacks a known reason. The V and J calls and clone size come from that table; D and trimming were worked out from the DNA. This sample gives approximately 35,000 clones in total; 88% of them show up just once. The top ten constitute less than 3% of the sample.

The label giving this sample's time point can be read as: week 23, last vaccination. Each vaccine dose was 300 ug of a 20-mer mutant IDH1 peptide in Montanide, given subcutaneously with topical imiquimod. All donors had newly diagnosed IDH1-mutant astrocytomas of WHO grade 3 or 4 that showed loss of nuclear ATRX. The samples were drawn from NOA16, a multicentre, single-arm, open-label phase I trial in Germany that tested a mutant IDH1 peptide vaccine in humans for the first time. Genomic DNA for TCRB sequencing was extracted from EDTA blood using the DNeasy Blood and Tissue Kit. This specimen comes from a study of a mutant IDH1 vaccine in newly diagnosed glioma (dated by TCRdb to the early 2020s). Describing the broader study: Eight vaccinations were administered to patients in weeks 1, 3, 5, 7, 11, 15, 19 and 23, corresponding to visits V03 through V10. The approximately 30 treated patients were approximately 62% male and around 40% female, with a mean age of approximately 40 years. Before enrollment, most patients had been given radiochemotherapy with temozolomide as standard therapy, while the rest had received either radiotherapy alone or temozolomide alone. Peripheral blood was collected at six visits: V03 (baseline), V05, V07, V10, V12 and V13. For exploratory analyses, longitudinal TCRB deep sequencing was carried out in about 26 treated patients wherever samples were available. Vaccination began 4-6 weeks after radiotherapy alone, or alongside temozolomide cycles in the chemotherapy-containing groups. The investigation overall reported the following: Vaccine-induced immune responses across multiple MHC alleles were detected in over 85% of patients. Pseudoprogression seemed to be unrelated to changes in the top peripheral T cell clonotypes found by TCRB sequencing. The authors stated that sample limitations prevented analyses of patient blood samples from being reproduced. Selection of PBMC samples for TCRB deep sequencing was based on availability.

CDR1 and CDR2 are read off the germline V gene as MGHRA and YSYEKL. From the cysteine through the phenylalanine, the CDR3 covers 18 amino acids. The kept DNA is CDR3 alone, 54 bases in frame from the first base. Relative to germline, V is 0 bases shorter and J is 2 bases shorter, with 19 bases between their ends. Sample: PBMCs, taken from a glioma patient whose treatment included an IDH1 peptide vaccine. The rearrangement joined TRBV4-1 to TRBJ2-5, with the D gene possibly TRBD1 or TRBD2, each one fitting 6 bases. The clonotype was recovered from a man aged 35 to 55 with glioma. CDR3 loop: CASSQEGLRGAIQETQYF. The DNA reads TGCGCCAGCAGCCAAGAAGGTCTTAGGGGGGCCATTCAAGAGACCCAGTACTTC.